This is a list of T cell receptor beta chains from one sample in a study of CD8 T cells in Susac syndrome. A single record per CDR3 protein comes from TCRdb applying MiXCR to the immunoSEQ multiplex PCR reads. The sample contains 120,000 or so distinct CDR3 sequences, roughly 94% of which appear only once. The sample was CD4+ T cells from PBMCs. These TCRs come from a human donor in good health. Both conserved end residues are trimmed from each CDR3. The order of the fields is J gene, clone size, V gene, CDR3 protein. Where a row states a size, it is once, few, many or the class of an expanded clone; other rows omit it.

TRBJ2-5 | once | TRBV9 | ASSVGLDSLKETQY
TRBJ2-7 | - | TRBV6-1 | ASSELAGSSYEQY
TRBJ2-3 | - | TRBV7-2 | ASTYGATDTQY
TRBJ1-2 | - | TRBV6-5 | ASTLTYRDYGYT
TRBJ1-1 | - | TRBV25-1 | ASSDGGKDTEAF
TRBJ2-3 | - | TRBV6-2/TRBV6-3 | ASSYNFLGMDTQY
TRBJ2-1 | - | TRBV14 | ASSQSFGSYNEQF
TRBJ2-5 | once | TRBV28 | ASSPAGGAGRETQY
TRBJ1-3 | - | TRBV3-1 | ASSPRLTGNTIY
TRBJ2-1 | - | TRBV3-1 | ASSPNLSSNEQF
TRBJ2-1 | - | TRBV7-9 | ASSLGTGKMVNEQF
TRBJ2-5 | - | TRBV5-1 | ASSLGETGTGETQY
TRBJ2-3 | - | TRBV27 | ASSLGGLEGTDTQY
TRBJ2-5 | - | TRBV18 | ASSPVLQTSQETQY
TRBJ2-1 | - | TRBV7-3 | ASSPHGTSGLAEQF
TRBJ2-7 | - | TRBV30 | AWSAGGPLSYEQY
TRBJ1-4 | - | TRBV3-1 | ASSGKGGEKLF
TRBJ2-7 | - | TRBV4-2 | ASSQQTSGVAYEQY
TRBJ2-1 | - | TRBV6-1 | ASSLAGVVDEQF
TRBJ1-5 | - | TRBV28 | ASSLLRGGKKVQPQH
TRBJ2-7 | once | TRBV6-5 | ASSYSISGSSYEQY
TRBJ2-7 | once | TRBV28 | ASSIGQAPYEQY
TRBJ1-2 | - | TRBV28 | ASRSPDYRDPNYGYT
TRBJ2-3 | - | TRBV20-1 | SAPPLAGGRDTQY
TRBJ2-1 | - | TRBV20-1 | SAPRTSGTNEQF
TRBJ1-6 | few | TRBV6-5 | ASSPGGPPLH
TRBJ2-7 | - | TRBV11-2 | ASSSLASLGEQY
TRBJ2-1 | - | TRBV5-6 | ASSSRDRAVIEQF
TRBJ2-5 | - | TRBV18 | ASSQAGRETQY
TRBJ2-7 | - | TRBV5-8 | ASSLERGGMNHEQY
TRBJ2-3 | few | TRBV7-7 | ASSSSGRDTQY